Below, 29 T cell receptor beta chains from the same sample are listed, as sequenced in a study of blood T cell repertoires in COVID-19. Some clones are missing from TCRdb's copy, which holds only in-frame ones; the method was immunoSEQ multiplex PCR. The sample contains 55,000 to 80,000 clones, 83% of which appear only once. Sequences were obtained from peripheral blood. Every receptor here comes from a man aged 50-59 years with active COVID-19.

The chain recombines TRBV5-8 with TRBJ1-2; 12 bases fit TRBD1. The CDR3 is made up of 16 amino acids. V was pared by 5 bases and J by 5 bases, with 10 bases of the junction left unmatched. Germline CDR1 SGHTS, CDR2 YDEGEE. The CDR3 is CASSHTGTGGMYGYTF. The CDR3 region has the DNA TGTGCCAGCAGTCATACGGGGACAGGGGGCATGTATGGCTACACCTTC.

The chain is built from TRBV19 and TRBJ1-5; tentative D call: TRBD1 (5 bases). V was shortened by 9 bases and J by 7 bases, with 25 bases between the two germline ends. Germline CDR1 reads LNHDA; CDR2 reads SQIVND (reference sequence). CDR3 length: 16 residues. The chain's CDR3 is CASGGTGTPYEQPQHF. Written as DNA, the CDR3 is TGTGCCAGCGGGGGGACGGGAACTCCCTACGAACAGCCCCAGCATTTT. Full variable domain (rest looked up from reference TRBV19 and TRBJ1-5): DGGITQSPKYLFRKEGQNVTLSCEQNLNHDAMYWYRQDPGQGLRLIYYSQIVNDFQKGDIAEGYSVSREKKESFPLTVTSAQKNPTAFYLCASGGTGTPYEQPQHFGDGTRLSIL.

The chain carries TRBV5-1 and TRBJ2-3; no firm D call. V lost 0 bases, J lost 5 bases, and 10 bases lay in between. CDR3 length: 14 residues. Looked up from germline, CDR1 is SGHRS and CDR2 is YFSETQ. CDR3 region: CASSLGIARDTQYF. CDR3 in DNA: TGCGCCAGCAGCTTGGGTATAGCAAGAGATACGCAGTATTTT. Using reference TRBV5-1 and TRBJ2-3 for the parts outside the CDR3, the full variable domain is KAGVTQTPRYLIKTRGQQVTLSCSPISGHRSVSWYQQTPGQGLQFLFEYFSETQRNKGNFPGRFSGRQFSNSRSEMNVSTLELGDSALYLCASSLGIARDTQYFGPGTRLTVL.

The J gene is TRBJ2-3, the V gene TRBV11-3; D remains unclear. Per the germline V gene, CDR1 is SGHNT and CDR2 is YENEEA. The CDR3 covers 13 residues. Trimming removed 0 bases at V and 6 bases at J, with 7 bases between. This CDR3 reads CASSLDSPDTQYF. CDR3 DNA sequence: TGTGCCAGCAGCTTAGATTCTCCTGATACGCAGTATTTT.

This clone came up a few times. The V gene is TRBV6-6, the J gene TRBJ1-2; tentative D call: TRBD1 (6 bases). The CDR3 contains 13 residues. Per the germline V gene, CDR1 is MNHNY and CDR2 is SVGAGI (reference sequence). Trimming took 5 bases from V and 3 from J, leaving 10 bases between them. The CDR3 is CASSDPGDYGYTF. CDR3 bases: TGTGCCAGCAGTGATCCAGGGGACTATGGCTACACCTTC.

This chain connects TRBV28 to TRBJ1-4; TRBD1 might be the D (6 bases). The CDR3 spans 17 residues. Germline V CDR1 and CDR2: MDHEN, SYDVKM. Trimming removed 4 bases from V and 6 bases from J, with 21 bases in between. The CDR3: CASSSPQGIRGYEKLFF. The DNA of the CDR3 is TGTGCCAGCAGTTCCCCCCAGGGAATAAGGGGGTATGAAAAACTGTTTTTT.

CDR3 in amino acids: CASSRYDRIIDSPLHF. The CDR3 DNA reads TGCGCCAGCAGCCGATACGACAGGATCATCGATTCACCCCTCCACTTT. V is TRBV4-1 and J is TRBJ1-6; D may be TRBD1 (6 bases). The V end was cut by 4 bases, the J end by 8 bases, with 18 bases between. The CDR3 sequence is 16 residues long. Germline CDR1 MGHRA, CDR2 YSYEKL.

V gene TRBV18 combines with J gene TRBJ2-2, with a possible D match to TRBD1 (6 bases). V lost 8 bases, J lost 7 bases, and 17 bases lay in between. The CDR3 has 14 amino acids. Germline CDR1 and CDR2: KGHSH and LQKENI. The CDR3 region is CASTVLKGDGELFF. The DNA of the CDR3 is TGTGCCAGCACTGTACTCAAGGGGGACGGGGAGCTGTTTTTT.

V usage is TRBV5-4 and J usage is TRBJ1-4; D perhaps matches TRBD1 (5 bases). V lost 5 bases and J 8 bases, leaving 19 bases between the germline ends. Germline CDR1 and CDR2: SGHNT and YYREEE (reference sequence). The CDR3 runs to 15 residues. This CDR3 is CASSTGSSGEEKLFF. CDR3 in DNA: TGTGCCAGCAGTACCGGGTCTTCGGGGGAAGAAAAACTGTTTTTT.

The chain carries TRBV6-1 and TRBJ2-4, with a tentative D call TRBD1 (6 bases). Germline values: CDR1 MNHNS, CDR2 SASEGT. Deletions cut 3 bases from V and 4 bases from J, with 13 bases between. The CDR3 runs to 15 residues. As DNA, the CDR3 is TGTGCCAGCAGTGAGAGCCGGGACACAAAAAACATTCAGTACTTC. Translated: CASSESRDTKNIQYF.

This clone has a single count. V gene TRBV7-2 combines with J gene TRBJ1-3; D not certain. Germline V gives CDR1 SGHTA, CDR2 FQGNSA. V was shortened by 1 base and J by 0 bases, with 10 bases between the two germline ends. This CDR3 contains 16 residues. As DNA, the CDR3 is TGTGCCAGCAGCTTAGGATCAGGAAACTCTGGAAACACCATATATTTT. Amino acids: CASSLGSGNSGNTIYF.

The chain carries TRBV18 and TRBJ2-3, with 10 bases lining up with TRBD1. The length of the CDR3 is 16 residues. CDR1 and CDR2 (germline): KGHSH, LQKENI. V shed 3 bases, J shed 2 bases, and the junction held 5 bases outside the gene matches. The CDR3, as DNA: TGTGCCAGCTCACCGGGACAGGGGCGGGTCACAGATACGCAGTATTTT. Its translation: CASSPGQGRVTDTQYF.

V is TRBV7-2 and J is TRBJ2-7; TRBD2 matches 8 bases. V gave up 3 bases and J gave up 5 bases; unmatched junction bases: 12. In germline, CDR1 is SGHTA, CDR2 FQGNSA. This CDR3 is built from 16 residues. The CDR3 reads CASSLRPAGASHEQYF. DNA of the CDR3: TGTGCCAGCAGCTTGCGGCCAGCGGGAGCATCCCACGAGCAGTACTTC.

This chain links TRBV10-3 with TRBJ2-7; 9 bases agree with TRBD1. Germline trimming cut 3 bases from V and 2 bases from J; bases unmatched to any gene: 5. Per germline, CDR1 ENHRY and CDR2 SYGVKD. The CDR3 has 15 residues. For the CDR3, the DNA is TGTGCCATCAGTGACCGGGACAGGGAGACCTACGAGCAGTACTTC. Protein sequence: CAISDRDRETYEQYF.

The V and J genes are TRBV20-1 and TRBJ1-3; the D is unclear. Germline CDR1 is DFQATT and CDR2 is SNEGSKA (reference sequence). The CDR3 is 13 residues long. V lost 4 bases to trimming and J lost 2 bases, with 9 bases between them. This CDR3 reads CSANERAGNTIYF. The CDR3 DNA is TGCAGTGCTAATGAGCGGGCTGGAAACACCATATATTTT.

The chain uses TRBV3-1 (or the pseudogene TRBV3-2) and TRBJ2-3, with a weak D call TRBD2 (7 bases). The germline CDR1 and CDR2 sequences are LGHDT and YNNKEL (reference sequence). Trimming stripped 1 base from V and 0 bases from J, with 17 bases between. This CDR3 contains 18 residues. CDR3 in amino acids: CASSQVTAGTHSTDTQYF. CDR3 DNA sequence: TGTGCCAGCAGCCAAGTTACAGCGGGGACACATAGCACAGATACGCAGTATTTT.

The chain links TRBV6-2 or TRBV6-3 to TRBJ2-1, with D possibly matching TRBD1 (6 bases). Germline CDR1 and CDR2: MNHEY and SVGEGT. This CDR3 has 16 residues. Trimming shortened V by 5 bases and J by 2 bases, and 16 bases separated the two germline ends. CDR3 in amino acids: CASSLRQVPPYNEQFF. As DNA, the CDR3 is TGTGCCAGCAGTCTACGACAGGTCCCCCCCTACAATGAGCAGTTCTTC.

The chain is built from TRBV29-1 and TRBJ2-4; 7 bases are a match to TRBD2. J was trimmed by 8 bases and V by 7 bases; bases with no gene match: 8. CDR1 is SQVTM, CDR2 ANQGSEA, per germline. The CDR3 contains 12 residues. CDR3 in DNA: TGCAGCGCCGGGACGGGGGGAGACATTCAGTACTTC. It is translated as CSAGTGGDIQYF.

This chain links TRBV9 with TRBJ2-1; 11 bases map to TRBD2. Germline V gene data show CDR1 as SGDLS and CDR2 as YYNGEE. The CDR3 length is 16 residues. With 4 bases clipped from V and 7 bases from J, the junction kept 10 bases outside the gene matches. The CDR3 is CASSQGGLAGSNEQFF. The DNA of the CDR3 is TGTGCCAGCAGCCAAGGAGGACTAGCGGGCTCGAATGAGCAGTTCTTC. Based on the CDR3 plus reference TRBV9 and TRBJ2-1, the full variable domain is DSGVTQTPKHLITATGQRVTLRCSPRSGDLSVYWYQQSLDQGLQFLIQYYNGEERAKGNILERFSAQQFPDLHSELNLSSLELGDSALYFCASSQGGLAGSNEQFFGPGTRLTVL.

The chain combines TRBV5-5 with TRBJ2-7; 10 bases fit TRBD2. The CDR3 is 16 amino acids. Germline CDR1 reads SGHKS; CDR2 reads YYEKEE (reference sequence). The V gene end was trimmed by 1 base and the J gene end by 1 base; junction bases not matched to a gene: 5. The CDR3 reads CASSLRGTSESYEQYF. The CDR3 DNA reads TGTGCCAGCAGCTTGCGAGGGACTAGCGAGTCCTACGAGCAGTACTTC.

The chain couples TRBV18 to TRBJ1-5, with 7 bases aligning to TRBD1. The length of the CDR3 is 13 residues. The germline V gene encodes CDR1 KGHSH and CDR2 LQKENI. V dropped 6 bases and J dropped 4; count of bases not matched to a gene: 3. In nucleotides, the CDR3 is TGTGCCAGCTCGTGGGACAGAAATCAGCCCCAGCATTTT. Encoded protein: CASSWDRNQPQHF.

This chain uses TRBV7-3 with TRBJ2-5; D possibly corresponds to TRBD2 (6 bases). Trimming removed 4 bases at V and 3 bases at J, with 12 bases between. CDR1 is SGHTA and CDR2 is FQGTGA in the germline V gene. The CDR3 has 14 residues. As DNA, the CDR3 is TGTGCCAGCAGCTACGAAGGGGAGGAAGAGACCCAGTACTTC. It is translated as CASSYEGEEETQYF.

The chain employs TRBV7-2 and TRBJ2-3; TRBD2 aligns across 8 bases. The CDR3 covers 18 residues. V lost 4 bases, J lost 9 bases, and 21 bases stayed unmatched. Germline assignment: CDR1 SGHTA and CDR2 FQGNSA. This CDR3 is CASSSPVGAGGQRGTQYF. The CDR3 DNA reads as TGTGCCAGCAGCTCGCCGGTCGGGGCGGGGGGCCAGAGGGGAACGCAGTATTTT.

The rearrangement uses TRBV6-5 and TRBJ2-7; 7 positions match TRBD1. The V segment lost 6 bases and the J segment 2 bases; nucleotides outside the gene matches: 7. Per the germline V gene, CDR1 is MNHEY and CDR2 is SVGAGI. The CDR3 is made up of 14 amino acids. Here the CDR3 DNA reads TGTGCCAGCAGGGGGCCGGGACAGACCTACGAGCAGTACTTC. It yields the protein CASRGPGQTYEQYF.

CDR3 residues: CASSLDRSKNTGELFF. The CDR3 region has the DNA TGTGCCAGCAGCTTAGACAGGTCCAAGAACACCGGGGAGCTGTTTTTT. The chain employs TRBV13 and TRBJ2-2; D may be TRBD1 (5 bases). Germline assignment: CDR1 PRHDT and CDR2 FYEKMQ (reference sequence). Between the trimmed V and J ends, which lost 1 base and 1 base, there was a span of 10 bases. The CDR3 consists of 16 residues.

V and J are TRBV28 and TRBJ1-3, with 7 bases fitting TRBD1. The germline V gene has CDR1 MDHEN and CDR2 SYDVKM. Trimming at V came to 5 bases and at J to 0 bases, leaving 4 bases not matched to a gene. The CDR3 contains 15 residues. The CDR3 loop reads CASSPGTVSGNTIYF. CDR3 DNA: TGTGCCAGCAGTCCAGGGACAGTCTCTGGAAACACCATATATTTT.

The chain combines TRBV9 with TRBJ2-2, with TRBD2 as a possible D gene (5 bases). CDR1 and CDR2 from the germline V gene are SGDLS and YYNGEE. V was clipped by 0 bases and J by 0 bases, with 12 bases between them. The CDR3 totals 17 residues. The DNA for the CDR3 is TGTGCCAGCAGCGTAGCTACTGGGAGACCGAACACCGGGGAGCTGTTTTTT. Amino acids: CASSVATGRPNTGELFF.

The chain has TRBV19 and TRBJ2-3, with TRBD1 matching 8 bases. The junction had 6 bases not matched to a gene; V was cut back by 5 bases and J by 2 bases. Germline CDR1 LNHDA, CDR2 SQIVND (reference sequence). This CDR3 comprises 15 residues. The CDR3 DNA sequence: TGTGCCAGTAGTGTGACAGGGGCGGCCACAGATACGCAGTATTTT. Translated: CASSVTGAATDTQYF.

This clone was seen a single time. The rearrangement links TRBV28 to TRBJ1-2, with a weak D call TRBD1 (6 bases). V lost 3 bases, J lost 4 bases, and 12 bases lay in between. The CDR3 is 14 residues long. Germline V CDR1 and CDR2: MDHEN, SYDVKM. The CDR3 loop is CASSLQTGAYGYTF. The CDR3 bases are TGTGCCAGCAGTTTGCAGACAGGCGCCTATGGCTACACCTTC.